These T cell receptor beta chains were read from a single sample in a study of molecular identifiers for immune sequencing clone quantification. Via MiXCR, TCRdb re-called the PCR reads, giving one row per CDR3 protein. The sample holds about 510,000 distinct CDR3 sequences; about a fifth are singletons and the top ten take approximately 0.84%. What was sequenced was naive CD8+ T cells from blood, with Jurkat cell RNA spiked in. The receptors come from a human donor in good health. Some libraries in this study had Jurkat cell RNA spiked in. CDR3s include the opening cysteine and the closing phenylalanine or tryptophan. A D gene is named only where the DNA matches it firmly. Some rows mark clone size as missing; the rest say once, few, many or name a class of expanded clone.

J gene | V gene | D gene | clone size | CDR3 length | CDR3 DNA | CDR3 protein
TRBJ2-7 | TRBV6-5 | TRBD1 | NA | 14 | TGTGCCAGCAGTTATGACGGGACAGCCTACGAGCAGTACTTC | CASSYDGTAYEQYF
TRBJ2-3 | TRBV3-1 | TRBD2 | many | 15 | TGTGCCAGCAGTGTTAGCGGGTCCCGCACAGATACGCAGTATTTT | CASSVSGSRTDTQYF
TRBJ2-3 | TRBV19 | TRBD2 | few | 20 | TGTGCCAGTAGTATAGATACCCGAGAGACTAGCGGGGGCATCACAGATACGCAGTATTTT | CASSIDTRETSGGITDTQYF
TRBJ2-7 | TRBV27 | NA | few | 14 | TGTGCCAGCAGTCCTAATATCGTGTCCTACGAGCAGTACTTC | CASSPNIVSYEQYF
TRBJ1-5 | TRBV19 | NA | few | 13 | TGTGCCAGTAGTATAGACGGGGCCCAGCCCCAGCATTTT | CASSIDGAQPQHF
TRBJ1-2 | TRBV19 | NA | NA | 13 | TGTGCCAGTAGCCCTGAGGGATTCTATGGCTACACCTTC | CASSPEGFYGYTF
TRBJ2-5 | TRBV13 | TRBD2 | NA | 14 | TGTGCCAGCAGACTAGCGGGGGGGCCCGAGACCCAGTACTTC | CASRLAGGPETQYF
TRBJ1-6 | TRBV13 | NA | NA | 11 | TGTGCCAGCAGCTTTGGCAGCTTCCTCCACTTT | CASSFGSFLHF
TRBJ2-1 | TRBV28 | NA | NA | 17 | TGTGCCAGCAGGATCTTTCTGTCCGGGGGCGAAGGGAATGAGCAGTTCTTC | CASRIFLSGGEGNEQFF
TRBJ1-2 | TRBV13 | NA | NA | 15 | TGTGCCAGCAGCTTAGAGCGAGAGTTGTTCTATGGCTACACCTTC | CASSLERELFYGYTF
TRBJ2-1 | TRBV19 | NA | few | 15 | TGTGCCAGTAGTATCTCATTTCGTCTCCACAATGAGCAGTTCTTC | CASSISFRLHNEQFF
TRBJ2-1 | TRBV2 | TRBD2 | NA | 13 | TGTGCCAGCAGTGTCGGTTCGGGGGGTGAGCAGTTCTTC | CASSVGSGGEQFF
TRBJ2-7 | TRBV6-2/TRBV6-3 | NA | many | 14 | TGTGCCAGCAGTTATGTCGGGAAAACCTACGAGCAGTACTTC | CASSYVGKTYEQYF
TRBJ2-7 | TRBV2 | TRBD1 | NA | 14 | TGTGCCAGCAGTGATCCCTGGGACAGCTACGAGCAGTACTTC | CASSDPWDSYEQYF
TRBJ1-4 | TRBV13 | NA | many | 13 | TGTGCCAGCAAGATTTCAGGGAATGAAAAACTGTTTTTT | CASKISGNEKLFF
TRBJ1-5 | TRBV19 | NA | NA | 15 | TGTGCCAGTACCCCGCGGCAGGCACTCAATCAGCCCCAGCATTTT | CASTPRQALNQPQHF
TRBJ2-3 | TRBV5-1 | TRBD2 | NA | 16 | TGCGCCAGCAGGGACGGGACTAGCGGGGGCACAGATACGCAGTATTTT | CASRDGTSGGTDTQYF
TRBJ2-3 | TRBV4-3 | TRBD1 | NA | 15 | TGCGCCAGCAGTCCCACAGGGGGGATAGGGGATACGCAGTATTTT | CASSPTGGIGDTQYF
TRBJ1-1 | TRBV4-1 | NA | many | 16 | TGCGCCAGCAGCCAAGGTTTCCCGGGGTCGAACACTGAAGCTTTCTTT | CASSQGFPGSNTEAFF
TRBJ1-2 | TRBV12-3/TRBV12-4 | TRBD1 | few | 14 | TGTGCCAGCAGTACTCACGGGACAGTCTATGGCTACACCTTC | CASSTHGTVYGYTF
TRBJ2-3 | TRBV19 | TRBD2 | NA | 16 | TGTGCCAGTAGTATCAGCGGGGGGCCGGGGATGGATACGCAGTATTTT | CASSISGGPGMDTQYF
TRBJ1-1 | TRBV7-9 | TRBD1 | few | 13 | TGTGCCAGCAGCTCTACAGGGGGCCTAGAAGCTTTCTTT | CASSSTGGLEAFF
TRBJ2-1 | TRBV27 | NA | few | 15 | TGTGCCAGCAGTGTCATGTACCCTCCTACCGATGAGCAGTTCTTC | CASSVMYPPTDEQFF
TRBJ2-4 | TRBV9 | TRBD2 | few | 15 | TGTGCCAGCAGCGATGCAGGAGCGGGAGAAAACATTCAGTACTTC | CASSDAGAGENIQYF
TRBJ1-5 | TRBV29-1 | NA | many | 13 | TGCAGCGTTCTTCCGGGGGGCAATCAGCCCCAGCATTTT | CSVLPGGNQPQHF
TRBJ2-2 | TRBV14 | NA | NA | 18 | TGTGCCAGCAGACACCTCCCCGTGGGGGGGCTTACCACCGGGGAGCTGTTTTTT | CASRHLPVGGLTTGELFF
TRBJ1-2 | TRBV7-9 | NA | many | 16 | TGTGCCAGCAGCGTTAGCGGGCAGGGGCAGAACTATGGCTACACCTTC | CASSVSGQGQNYGYTF
TRBJ2-5 | TRBV10-3 | NA | many | 15 | TGTGCCATCAGCTCCCCGACTGAAACACAAGAGACCCAGTACTTC | CAISSPTETQETQYF
TRBJ2-1 | TRBV12-2 | NA | NA | 16 | TGTGCAAGTCGCCTTTGCGGGACTAGCGGGGACAATGAGCAGTTCTTC | CASRLCGTSGDNEQFF
TRBJ2-1 | TRBV14 | TRBD2 | NA | 13 | TGTGCCAGCAGCCAAACGGGAGGCAATGAGCAGTTCTTC | CASSQTGGNEQFF
TRBJ2-1 | TRBV2 | TRBD2 | few | 16 | TGTGCCAGCAGTGATAGTGGCGGGGGGGCCTTCAATGAGCAGTTCTTC | CASSDSGGGAFNEQFF
TRBJ2-3 | TRBV12-3/TRBV12-4 | TRBD1 | few | 14 | TGTGCCAGCAGTTTATACAGGGGCGCAGATACGCAGTATTTT | CASSLYRGADTQYF
TRBJ1-1 | TRBV2 | NA | NA | 15 | TGTGCCAGCAGGGAATACGGGATCCAGAACACTGAAGCTTTCTTT | CASREYGIQNTEAFF
TRBJ2-2 | TRBV7-9 | NA | many | 15 | TGTGCCAGCAGCTTATCCCTCGCAGGGACCGGGGAGCTGTTTTTT | CASSLSLAGTGELFF
TRBJ1-1 | TRBV28 | NA | many | 14 | TGTGCCAGCAGTTTCCAGACAGGCGACACTGAAGCTTTCTTT | CASSFQTGDTEAFF
TRBJ2-3 | TRBV4-3 | NA | few | 15 | TGCGCCAGCAGCCAAGAGAGGGGGACACTCGATACGCAGTATTTT | CASSQERGTLDTQYF
TRBJ1-4 | TRBV12-3/TRBV12-4 | NA | many | 14 | TGTGCCAGCAGGAGGACGGGTGCTAATGAAAAACTGTTTTTT | CASRRTGANEKLFF
TRBJ1-2 | TRBV12-3/TRBV12-4 | TRBD1 | few | 15 | TGTGCCAGCAGCTCCGCCGGGACAGGGCGTCCTGGCTACACCTTC | CASSSAGTGRPGYTF
TRBJ2-1 | TRBV19 | NA | NA | 16 | TGTGCCAGTAGTGCCGGGACGGACCACCCTCGAAATGAGCAGTTCTTC | CASSAGTDHPRNEQFF
TRBJ1-4 | TRBV24-1 | NA | few | 13 | TGTGCCACCAGTGATTCTGATCCTGAAAAACTGTTTTTT | CATSDSDPEKLFF
TRBJ2-7 | TRBV28 | NA | many | 16 | TGTGCCAGCAGTTCACAGGACCGAACGACCGCCTACGAGCAGTACTTC | CASSSQDRTTAYEQYF